These 6 T cell receptor beta chains share one sample of origin, sequenced in a study of CD8+ T cells in alopecia areata. After isolation, RNA underwent reverse transcription to generate cDNA as the sequencing template. Libraries were prepared by immunoSEQ multiplex PCR; TCRdb keeps only in-frame clonotypes and omits some of them. The sample contains around 120,000 clones, less than 80% of which appear only once. The sequenced sample was CD4+ T cells sorted from blood. The source is a human donor in good health.

V gene TRBV30 combines with J gene TRBJ1-1; D is unclear. The V end lost 5 bases, the J end lost 3 bases, and 10 bases lay between the germline ends. Germline V gene data show CDR1 as GTSNPN and CDR2 as SVGIG (reference sequence). The CDR3 extends over 12 amino acids. The CDR3: CAWGLEYTEAFF. In nucleotides, the CDR3 is TGTGCCTGGGGACTTGAGTACACTGAAGCTTTCTTT.

This sequence joins TRBV2 and TRBJ2-1; D not resolved. Germline values: CDR1 SNHLY, CDR2 FYNNEI. The CDR3 runs to 12 residues. V lost 0 bases, J lost 10 bases, and 7 bases lay in between. The CDR3 here is CASSEALQEQFF. CDR3 coding DNA: TGTGCCAGCAGTGAAGCGCTCCAGGAGCAGTTCTTC.

V gene TRBV4-1 combines with J gene TRBJ2-2; D tentatively reads TRBD1 or TRBD2 (5 bases each). The V end was cut by 2 bases, the J end by 2 bases, with 12 bases between. CDR1 MGHRA and CDR2 YSYEKL come from the germline V gene. This CDR3 comprises 16 residues. The CDR3 DNA reads as TGCGCCAGCAGCCAACAGAGGGGCTTAAACACCGGGGAGCTGTTTTTT. Its protein product is CASSQQRGLNTGELFF.

This rearrangement joins TRBV4-1 to TRBJ1-2, with D maybe TRBD1 (5 bases). V lost 0 bases, J lost 4 bases, and 21 bases lay in between. CDR1 is MGHRA and CDR2 is YSYEKL in the germline V gene. The CDR3 covers 18 residues. The CDR3 DNA is TGCGCCAGCAGCCAAGATCGAGAGGCAGGGATGATCACCTATGGCTACACCTTC. Protein product: CASSQDREAGMITYGYTF.

The chain employs TRBV6-5 and TRBJ2-5, with a tentative D call TRBD1 (5 bases). The V and J ends lost 0 bases and 2 bases respectively, with 7 bases between them. Germline lookup yields CDR1 MNHEY and CDR2 SVGAGI. The CDR3 has 14 amino acids. Here the CDR3 DNA reads TGTGCCAGCAGTTACTCTAGGGGACAAGAGACCCAGTACTTC. Its protein product is CASSYSRGQETQYF.

This clone occurred once. The V and J genes are TRBV11-2 and TRBJ2-1; no clear D gene. Germline V gene sequence: CDR1 SGHAT, CDR2 FQNNGV. V was trimmed by 0 bases and J by 6 bases, leaving 6 bases between them. The length of the CDR3 is 13 residues. CDR3 sequence reads: CASSLDWVNEQFF. As DNA, the CDR3 is TGTGCCAGCAGCTTAGACTGGGTCAATGAGCAGTTCTTC.